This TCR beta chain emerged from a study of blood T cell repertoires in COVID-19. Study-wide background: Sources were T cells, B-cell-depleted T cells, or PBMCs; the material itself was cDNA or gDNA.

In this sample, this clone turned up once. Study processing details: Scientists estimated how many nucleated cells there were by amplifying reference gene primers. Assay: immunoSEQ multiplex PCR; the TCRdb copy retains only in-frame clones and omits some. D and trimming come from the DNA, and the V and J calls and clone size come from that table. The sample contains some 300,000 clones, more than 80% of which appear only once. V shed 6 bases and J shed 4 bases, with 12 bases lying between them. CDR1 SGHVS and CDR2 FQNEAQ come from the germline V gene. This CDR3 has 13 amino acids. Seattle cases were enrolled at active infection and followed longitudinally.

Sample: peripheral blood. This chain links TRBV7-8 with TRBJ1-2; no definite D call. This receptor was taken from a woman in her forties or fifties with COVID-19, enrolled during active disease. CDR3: CASSPRGSYGYTF. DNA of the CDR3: TGTGCCAGCAGTCCCAGAGGAAGCTATGGCTACACCTTC. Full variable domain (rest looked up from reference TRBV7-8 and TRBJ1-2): GAGVSQSPRYKVAKRGQDVALRCDPISGHVSLFWYQQALGQGPEFLTYFQNEAQLDKSGLPSDRFFAERPEGSVSTLKIQRTQQEDSAVYLCASSPRGSYGYTFGSGTRLTVV.